The T cell receptor (beta chain) under discussion was sequenced for a study of cytomegalovirus exposure and HLA in healthy donors. Notes on the study in general: A later analysis found first-cohort TCR clusters tended to co-occur in the 90 to 150 validation repertoires. Reported results showed that the classifier diagnosed cytomegalovirus status with high specificity and sensitivity. The authors listed 150 to 200 TCR beta chains as cytomegalovirus-associated.

The validation cohort, a group of around 130 subjects, included the donors and was separate from the roughly 620-subject first cohort. The CDR3 covers 14 residues. Germline-derived CDR1 and CDR2 are SEHNR and FQNEAQ (reference sequence). The germline V and J ends were trimmed by 5 bases and 0 bases, with 9 bases remaining between them. Worth noting for this clone: Its antigen remains unknown.

Only in-frame clones appear in the TCRdb table, and some are missing; sequencing was by immunoSEQ multiplex PCR. Of a few hundred thousand clones in the sample, 86% were seen once. The sequence was obtained from a woman aged 18-29 years in good health and CMV-seronegative. The sequencing input was PBMCs. This chain connects TRBV7-9 to TRBJ2-3; D gene uncertain. The CDR3 nucleotides read TGTGCCAGCAGCCCCGCAGATAGCACAGATACGCAGTATTTT. The encoded protein is CASSPADSTDTQYF.